These 2 T cell receptor beta chains were all obtained from the same sample, sequenced in a study of blood T cell repertoires in COVID-19. Here immunoSEQ multiplex PCR was the method, and the copy in TCRdb shows in-frame clones only, minus some. Here the sample spans 70,000 to 100,000 clones, approximately 90% being singletons. Sequenced input: peripheral blood. These receptor sequences come from an older woman with COVID-19, enrolled during active disease.

In regard to this clone: The same CDR3 also results from other DNA sequences found in this sample. The chain combines TRBV5-1 with TRBJ2-5; 7 bases map to TRBD2. The CDR3 spans 14 residues. V lost 0 bases and J lost 1; bases outside the gene matches: 0. Germline lookup yields CDR1 SGHRS and CDR2 YFSETQ. This CDR3 is CASSLAGGQETQYF. The CDR3 nucleotides are TGCGCCAGCAGCTTGGCGGGGGGCCAAGAGACCCAGTACTTC.

Here the CDR3 reads CASSESFLGTVNTGELFF. The CDR3 nucleotides read TGCGCCAGCAGTGAGTCTTTTTTGGGGACAGTTAACACCGGGGAGCTGTTTTTT. V is TRBV10-1 and J is TRBJ2-2; TRBD1 aligns across 7 bases. With V trimmed by 0 bases and J by 2 bases, 9 bases remained unmatched. CDR3 length: 18 amino acids. Germline V lookup: CDR1 WNHNN, CDR2 SYGVQD (reference sequence).